This passage covers 12 T cell receptor beta chains from one sample sequenced in a study of early T cells in non-severe SARS-CoV-2 infection. Each CDR3 protein is one row after TCRdb ran MiXCR on the 5' RACE reads. The data hold tens of thousands of distinct CDR3 sequences, with about 9.5% observed a single time. Source: whole blood, taken at baseline. Source of these receptors: an adult who was a healthcare worker with PCR-confirmed SARS-CoV-2 infection or an uninfected control (not recorded which).

This clonotype was counted a few times. The J gene is TRBJ1-3, the V gene TRBV7-9; D possibly corresponds to TRBD1 (6 bases). The CDR3 is made up of 15 amino acids. Germline CDR1 is SEHNR and CDR2 is FQNEAQ (reference sequence). Trimming removed 5 bases at V and 0 bases at J, with 11 bases between. The DNA of the CDR3 is TGTGCCAGCAGCCCAGCGGGGGCCTCTGGAAACACCATATATTTT. Translation gives CASSPAGASGNTIYF.

V usage is TRBV6-2 or TRBV6-3 and J usage is TRBJ2-2, with unresolved D. This CDR3 has 15 amino acids. CDR1 is MNHEY, CDR2 SVGEGT, per germline. V dropped 1 base and J dropped 4 bases, with 10 bases sitting between them. The CDR3 DNA is TGTGCCAGCAGTTACTGGTTAGGTACCACCGGGGAGCTGTTTTTT. Translated, it gives CASSYWLGTTGELFF.

V and J are TRBV14 and TRBJ2-1; D not certain. This CDR3 is built from 11 residues. Germline values: CDR1 SGHDN, CDR2 FVKESK. Trimming took off 0 bases at V and 11 bases at J, with 5 bases between the two ends. CDR3 nucleotides: TGTGCCAGCAGCCAAGAGGGCAAGCAGTTCTTC. It yields the protein CASSQEGKQFF.

The CDR3 loop is CSARLFSSTDTQYF. CDR3 nucleotide sequence: TGCAGTGCTAGACTCTTCTCTAGCACAGATACGCAGTATTTT. The chain is built from TRBV20-1 and TRBJ2-3; no clear D gene. Germline CDR1 is DFQATT and CDR2 is SNEGSKA (reference sequence). The CDR3 consists of 14 residues. The V end was cut by 2 bases, the J end by 0 bases, with 9 bases between.

This clonotype came up many times. The rearrangement uses TRBV30 and TRBJ2-2; the match to TRBD1 covers 7 bases. Germline values: CDR1 GTSNPN, CDR2 SVGIG (reference sequence). Trimming took 0 bases from V and 3 from J; bases not matched to a gene: 7. CDR3 length: 16 residues. The CDR3 spells CAWSVQTTGDTGELFF. The CDR3, as DNA: TGTGCCTGGAGTGTACAAACCACAGGGGACACCGGGGAGCTGTTTTTT.

The rearrangement uses TRBV6-5 and TRBJ1-1; 9 nucleotides align to TRBD1. The CDR3 sequence is 17 residues long. V shed 4 bases, J shed 4 bases, and the junction held 13 bases outside the gene matches. Germline V lookup: CDR1 MNHEY, CDR2 SVGAGI. The CDR3 DNA reads as TGTGCCAGCAGTTTCCTTAGACAGGGGGTAGTGAGCACTGAAGCTTTCTTT. Protein product: CASSFLRQGVVSTEAFF.

Ten or more counts support this clonotype. The chain couples TRBV5-4 to TRBJ2-6; TRBD1 is a possible D gene (5 bases). Deletions cut 0 bases from V and 9 bases from J, with 10 bases between. Germline-derived CDR1 and CDR2 are SGHNT and YYREEE (reference sequence). The CDR3 length is 14 residues. The CDR3 spells CASSLEGVVNVLTF. In DNA, the CDR3 is TGTGCCAGCAGCTTGGAAGGGGTAGTCAACGTCCTGACTTTC.

This chain uses TRBV27 with TRBJ1-6; TRBD1 might be the D (6 bases). The V gene's germline CDR1 is MNHEY and CDR2 SMNVEV (reference sequence). CDR3 size: 14 residues. V was pared by 3 bases and J by 7 bases, with 10 bases between. CDR3 sequence reads: CASSFGGGNSPLHF. The CDR3 bases are TGTGCCAGCAGTTTTGGGGGGGGCAATTCACCCCTCCACTTT.

The chain is built from TRBV20-1 and TRBJ1-4; no clear D gene. Between the trimmed V and J ends, which lost 3 bases and 7 bases, there was a span of 9 bases. Germline V gene lookup returns CDR1 DFQATT and CDR2 SNEGSKA (reference sequence). This CDR3 contains 12 residues. The CDR3: CSARESGEKLFF. The CDR3, as DNA: TGCAGTGCTAGGGAGTCGGGTGAAAAACTGTTTTTT.

The V and J genes are TRBV10-1 and TRBJ1-1, with D perhaps TRBD1 (6 bases). V lost 8 bases and J lost 5, with 15 bases in between. Germline V lookup: CDR1 WNHNN, CDR2 SYGVQD (reference sequence). The CDR3 sequence is 13 residues long. The CDR3 here is CASSRDTATEAFF. The DNA for the CDR3 is TGCGCCAGCTCACGGGACACTGCTACTGAAGCTTTCTTT.

This clonotype has a count of ten or more. The DNA for the CDR3 is TGTGCCAGCAGCTTCGACGGGACAGCTGATCAGCCCCAGCATTTT. This translates into CASSFDGTADQPQHF. J is TRBJ1-5 and V is TRBV7-2; 7 bases line up with TRBD1. CDR1 and CDR2 from the germline V gene are SGHTA and FQGNSA. The CDR3 length is 15 residues. V shed 3 bases and J 5 bases; nucleotides not matched to a gene: 7.

This CDR3 reads CASSHPGQGREKLFF. CDR3 nucleotides: TGCGCCAGCAGCCATCCGGGACAGGGACGAGAAAAACTGTTTTTT. The V gene is TRBV4-1, the J gene TRBJ1-4; 9 positions match TRBD1. This CDR3 region has 15 residues. CDR1 is MGHRA and CDR2 is YSYEKL in the germline V gene. V lost 3 bases and J lost 8; bases outside the gene matches: 7.